This TCR beta chain was captured by sequencing in a study of T cell responses to AZD1222 COVID-19 vaccine. Findings of the study overall: Clonal diversity was possibly underestimated; the donors were predominantly white British and more often female. Across spike, vaccine-associated CD4 TCRs were found, dominant at 160-218 and 743-854. Reports say nearly half of spike-specific TCRs go after unmutated variant regions. Only six AZD1222 recipients tested seropositive at baseline.

The protocol was immunoSEQ multiplex PCR, while the TCRdb copy is restricted to in-frame clones and leaves out a portion. The repertoire consists of some 150,000 clones, with 93% occurring once and the leading ten covering about 3.9%. A word on this clone: The antigen is not known.

In germline, CDR1 is LNHDA, CDR2 SQIVND (reference sequence). V lost 3 bases, J lost 0 bases, and 12 bases lay in between. The CDR3 totals 16 residues. The chain uses TRBV19 and TRBJ1-3, with TRBD1 as a possible D gene (5 bases). The source is an adult in good health. The sample consisted of peripheral blood, taken on day 0 of AZD1222 vaccination. The CDR3 bases are TGTGCCAGTAGTATTATCTCGGGGCCCTCTGGAAACACCATATATTTT. Translating it yields CASSIISGPSGNTIYF.